Sequencing of this T cell receptor beta chain was carried out in a study of early T cells in non-severe SARS-CoV-2 infection. Study overall: The study sequenced bulk RNA from unsorted whole blood, with chains unpaired. The study's findings and limits: VDJdb matches were skewed toward anti-spike CD8 T cell responses.

This clonotype showed up many times. Its antigen is as yet unknown. Unique molecular identifiers were attached to individual cDNA molecules. Each CDR3 protein is one row after TCRdb ran MiXCR on the 5' RACE reads. The table lists about 38,000 distinct CDR3 sequences, under 7% of them singletons. The clonotype originates from an adult who was a healthcare worker with PCR-confirmed SARS-CoV-2 infection or an uninfected control (not recorded which). This specimen was whole blood, taken at baseline.

The CDR3 DNA follows: TGTGCCAGCAGTGATATGGGGTCTGGTGGCTACACCTTC. This translates into CASSDMGSGGYTF. J is TRBJ1-2 and V is TRBV25-1; no definite D call. The CDR3 totals 13 residues. Per the germline V gene, CDR1 is MGHDK and CDR2 is SYGVNS. The V end lost 3 bases, the J end lost 7 bases, and 12 bases lay between the germline ends.